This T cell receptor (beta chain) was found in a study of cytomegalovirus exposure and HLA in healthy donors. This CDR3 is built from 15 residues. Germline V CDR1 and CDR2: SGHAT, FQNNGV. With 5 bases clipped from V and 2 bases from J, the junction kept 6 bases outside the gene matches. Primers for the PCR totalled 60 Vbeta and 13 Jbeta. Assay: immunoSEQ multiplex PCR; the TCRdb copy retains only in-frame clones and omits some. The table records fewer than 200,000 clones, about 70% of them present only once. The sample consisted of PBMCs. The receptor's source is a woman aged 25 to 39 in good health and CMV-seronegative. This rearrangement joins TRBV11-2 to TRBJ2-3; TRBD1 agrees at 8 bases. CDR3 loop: CASSVNRGNTDTQYF. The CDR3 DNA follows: TGTGCCAGCAGCGTAAACAGGGGGAACACAGATACGCAGTATTTT.